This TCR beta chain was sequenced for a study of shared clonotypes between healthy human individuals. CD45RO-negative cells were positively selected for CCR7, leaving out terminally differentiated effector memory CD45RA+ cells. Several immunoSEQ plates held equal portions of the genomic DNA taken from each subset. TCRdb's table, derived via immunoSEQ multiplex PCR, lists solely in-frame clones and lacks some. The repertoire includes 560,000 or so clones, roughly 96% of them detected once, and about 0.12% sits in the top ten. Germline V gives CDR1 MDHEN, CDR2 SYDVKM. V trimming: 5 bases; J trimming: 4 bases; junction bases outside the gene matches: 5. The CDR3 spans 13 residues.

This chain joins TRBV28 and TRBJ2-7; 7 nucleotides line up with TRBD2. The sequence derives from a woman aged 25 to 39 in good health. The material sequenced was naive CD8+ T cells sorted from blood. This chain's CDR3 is CASSLSGQYEQYF. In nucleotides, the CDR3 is TGTGCCAGCAGTCTTAGCGGGCAGTACGAGCAGTACTTC.